This T cell receptor beta chain comes out of a study of T cell responses to AZD1222 COVID-19 vaccine. As for the study in general: Second-dose recipients at about 4 or about 12 weeks were treated as one pooled group. General study points: The study identified only five or six AZD1222 recipients as seropositive at baseline. Among spike-specific TCRs, nearly half reportedly target unmutated variant regions.

As regards this clone: Its matching antigen is unknown.

TCRdb keeps only in-frame clones here, not all; method: immunoSEQ multiplex PCR. The sample records roughly 140,000 clones, 80% to 95% being singletons. The V and J ends lost 6 bases and 3 bases respectively, with 10 bases between them. The length of the CDR3 is 12 residues. The chain uses TRBV5-7 and TRBJ2-7; the D is unclear. TRBV5-7 carries the ORF label, with uncertain function. This TCR came from an adult in good health. This sample comprised peripheral blood, obtained on day 0 of AZD1222 vaccination. In DNA form, the CDR3 reads TGTGCCAGCATCCTACACAGCTACGAGCAGTACTTC. It yields the protein CASILHSYEQYF.